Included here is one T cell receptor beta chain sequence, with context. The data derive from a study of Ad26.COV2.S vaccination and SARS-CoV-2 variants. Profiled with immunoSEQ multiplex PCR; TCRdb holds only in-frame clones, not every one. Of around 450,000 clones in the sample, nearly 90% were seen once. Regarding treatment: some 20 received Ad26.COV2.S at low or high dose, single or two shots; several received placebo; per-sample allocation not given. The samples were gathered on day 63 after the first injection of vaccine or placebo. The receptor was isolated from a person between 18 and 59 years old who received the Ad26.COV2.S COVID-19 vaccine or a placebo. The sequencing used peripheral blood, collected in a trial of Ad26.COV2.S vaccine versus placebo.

The DNA of the CDR3 is TGCAGCGTTGAAGATAACAGGGGAGGCTACGAGCAGTACTTC. Residues: CSVEDNRGGYEQYF. The V and J genes are TRBV29-1 and TRBJ2-7; weak D call: TRBD1 (7 bases). V was pared by 0 bases and J by 3 bases, with 12 bases between. This CDR3 is built from 14 residues. The germline V gene encodes CDR1 SQVTM and CDR2 ANQGSEA.